This TCR beta chain appears in the sequencing data of a study of cytomegalovirus exposure and HLA in healthy donors. A multiplex PCR was run with 60 Vbeta primers and 13 Jbeta primers. The data were produced by immunoSEQ multiplex PCR, yet TCRdb's version contains in-frame clones alone and is incomplete. The repertoire holds 150,000 or so clones, with roughly 83% as singletons. This clone was recorded a few times. Its target is unknown. Germline CDR1 is MNHEY and CDR2 is SVGAGI. The V end lost 7 bases, the J end lost 4 bases, and 13 bases lay between the germline ends. CDR3 length: 13 amino acids. Study-wide results and limits: Among the CMV-associated chains, a few were confirmed in vitro as specific for CMV antigens. Investigators reported over 150 TCR beta chains as tied to cytomegalovirus. For most TCR beta V segments, an earlier analysis put the productive rate at about 87% or about 30% of the time.

This chain connects TRBV6-5 to TRBJ1-1, with D possibly TRBD1 on 6 matching bases. Sequencing used PBMCs. The receptor was isolated from a boy under 10 years old in good health and CMV-seronegative. The chain's CDR3 is CASILQGSTEAFF. CDR3 bases: TGTGCCAGCATCTTACAGGGTTCCACTGAAGCTTTCTTT.